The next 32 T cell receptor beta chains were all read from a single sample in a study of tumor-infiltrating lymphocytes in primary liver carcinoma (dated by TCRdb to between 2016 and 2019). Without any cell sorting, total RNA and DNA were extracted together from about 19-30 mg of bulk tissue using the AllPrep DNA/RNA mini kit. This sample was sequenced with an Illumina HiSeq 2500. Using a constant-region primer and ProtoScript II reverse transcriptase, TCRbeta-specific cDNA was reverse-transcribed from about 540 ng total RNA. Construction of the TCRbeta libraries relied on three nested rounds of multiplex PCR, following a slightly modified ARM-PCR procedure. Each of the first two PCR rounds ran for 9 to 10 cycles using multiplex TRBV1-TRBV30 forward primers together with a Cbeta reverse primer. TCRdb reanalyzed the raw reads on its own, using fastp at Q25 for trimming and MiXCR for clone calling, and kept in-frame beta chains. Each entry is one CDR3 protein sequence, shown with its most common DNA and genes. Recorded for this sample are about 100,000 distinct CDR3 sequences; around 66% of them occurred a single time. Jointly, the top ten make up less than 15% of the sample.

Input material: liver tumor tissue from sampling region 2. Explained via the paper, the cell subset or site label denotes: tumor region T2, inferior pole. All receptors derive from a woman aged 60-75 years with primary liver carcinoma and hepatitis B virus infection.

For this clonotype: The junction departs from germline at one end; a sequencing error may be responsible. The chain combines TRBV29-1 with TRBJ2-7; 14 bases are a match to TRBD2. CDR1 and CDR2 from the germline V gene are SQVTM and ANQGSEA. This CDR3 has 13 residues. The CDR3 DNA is TGCGGCGTTGGACTAGCGGGAGGTTCCGTGCAGTACTTC. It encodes CGVGLAGGSVQYF.

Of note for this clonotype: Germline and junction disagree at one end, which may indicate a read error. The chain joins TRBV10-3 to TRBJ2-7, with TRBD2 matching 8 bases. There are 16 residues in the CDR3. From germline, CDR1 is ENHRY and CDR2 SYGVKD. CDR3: CASSAGGAGGIYEEYF. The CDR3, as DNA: TGTGCCAGCAGTGCTGGGGGGGCGGGGGGTATATACGAGGAGTACTTC.

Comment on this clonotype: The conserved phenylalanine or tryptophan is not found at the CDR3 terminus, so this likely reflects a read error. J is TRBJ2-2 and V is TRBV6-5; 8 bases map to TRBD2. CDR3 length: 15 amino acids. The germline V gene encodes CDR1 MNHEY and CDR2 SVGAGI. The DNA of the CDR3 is TGTGCCAGCAGAGGACTAGCTCCGAACACAGGGGAGCTGTTTGTT. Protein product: CASRGLAPNTGELFV.

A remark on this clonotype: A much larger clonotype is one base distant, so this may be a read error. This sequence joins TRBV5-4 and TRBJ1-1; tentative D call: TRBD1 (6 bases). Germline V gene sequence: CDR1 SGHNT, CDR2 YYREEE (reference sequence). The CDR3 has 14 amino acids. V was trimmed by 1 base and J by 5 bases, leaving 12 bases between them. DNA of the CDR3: TGTGCCAGCAGCTTGAAGACAGGTCGAACTGAAGCTTTCTTT. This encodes CASSLKTGRTEAFF.

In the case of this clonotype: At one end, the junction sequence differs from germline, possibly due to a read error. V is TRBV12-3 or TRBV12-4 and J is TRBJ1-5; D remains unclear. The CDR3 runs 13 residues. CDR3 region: CACSLVGNKPQHF. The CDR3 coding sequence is TGTGCCTGCAGTTTAGTAGGAAATAAGCCCCAGCATTTT.

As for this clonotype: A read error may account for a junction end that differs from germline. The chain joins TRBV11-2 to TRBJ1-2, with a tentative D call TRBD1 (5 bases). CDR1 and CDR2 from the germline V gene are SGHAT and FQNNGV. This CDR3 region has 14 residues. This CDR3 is CASSFSQADYGYTF. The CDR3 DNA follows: TGTGCCAGTAGCTTTTCACAGGCTGACTACGGCTACACCTTC.

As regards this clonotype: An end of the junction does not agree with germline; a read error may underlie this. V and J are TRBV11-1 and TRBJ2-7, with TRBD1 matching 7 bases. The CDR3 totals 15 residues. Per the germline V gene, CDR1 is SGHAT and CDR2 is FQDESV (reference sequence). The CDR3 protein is CASNLGIGGSLEQCF. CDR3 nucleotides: TGTGCCAGCAACTTAGGGATAGGGGGCTCCCTCGAGCAGTGCTTC.

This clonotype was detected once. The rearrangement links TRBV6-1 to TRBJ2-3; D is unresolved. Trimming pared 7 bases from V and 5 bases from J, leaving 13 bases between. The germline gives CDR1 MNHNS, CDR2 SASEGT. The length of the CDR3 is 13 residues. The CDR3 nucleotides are TGTGCCAGCATCGACACCATCGTAGATACGCAGTATTTT. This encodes CASIDTIVDTQYF.

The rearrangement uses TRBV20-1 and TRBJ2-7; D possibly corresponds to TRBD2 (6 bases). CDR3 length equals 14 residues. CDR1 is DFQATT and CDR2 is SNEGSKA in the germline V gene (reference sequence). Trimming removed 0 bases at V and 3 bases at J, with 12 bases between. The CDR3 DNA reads TGCAGTGCTAGAGATGGGAGGCGGGACTACGAGCAGTACTTC. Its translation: CSARDGRRDYEQYF.

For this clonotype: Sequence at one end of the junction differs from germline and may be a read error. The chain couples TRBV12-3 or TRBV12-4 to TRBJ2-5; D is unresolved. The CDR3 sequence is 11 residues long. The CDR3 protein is CASSLRKIQCF. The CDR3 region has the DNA TGTGCCAGCAGTTTGCGAAAGATCCAGTGCTTC.

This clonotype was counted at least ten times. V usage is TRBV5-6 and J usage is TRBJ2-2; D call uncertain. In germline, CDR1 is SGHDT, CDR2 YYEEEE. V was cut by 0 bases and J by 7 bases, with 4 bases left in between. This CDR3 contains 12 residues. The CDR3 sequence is CASSLVRGELFF. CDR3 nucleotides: TGTGCCAGCAGCTTGGTACGCGGGGAGCTGTTTTTT.

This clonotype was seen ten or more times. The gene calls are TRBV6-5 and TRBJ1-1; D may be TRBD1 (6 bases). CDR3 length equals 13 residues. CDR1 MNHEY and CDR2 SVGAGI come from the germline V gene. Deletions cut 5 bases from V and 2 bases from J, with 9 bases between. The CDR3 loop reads CASSPRGNTEAFF. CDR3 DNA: TGTGCCAGCAGTCCCAGGGGAAACACTGAAGCTTTCTTT.

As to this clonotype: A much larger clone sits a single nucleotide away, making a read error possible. The chain's CDR3 is CTSSLEGTGVTEAFF. The CDR3 DNA sequence: TGCACCAGCAGCTTGGAAGGGACAGGGGTAACTGAAGCTTTCTTT. The V gene is TRBV5-1, the J gene TRBJ1-1, with 10 bases fitting TRBD1. Per the germline V gene, CDR1 is SGHRS and CDR2 is YFSETQ. The CDR3 totals 15 residues.

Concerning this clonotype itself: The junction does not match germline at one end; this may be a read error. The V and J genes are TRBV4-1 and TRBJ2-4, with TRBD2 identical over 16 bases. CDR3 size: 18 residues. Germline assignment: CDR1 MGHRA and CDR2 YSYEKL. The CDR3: CASSLGLAGGPAKNNQYF. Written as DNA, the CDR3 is TGCGCTAGCAGCCTGGGACTAGCGGGAGGGCCGGCCAAAAACAATCAGTACTTC.

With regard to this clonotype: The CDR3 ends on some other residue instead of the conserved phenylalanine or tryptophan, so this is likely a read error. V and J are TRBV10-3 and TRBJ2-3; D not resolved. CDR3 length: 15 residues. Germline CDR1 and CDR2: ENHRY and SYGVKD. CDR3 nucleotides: TGTGCCACCAGCGCAATACAGTCAAGCACAGATACCCAGTATCTT. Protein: CATSAIQSSTDTQYL.

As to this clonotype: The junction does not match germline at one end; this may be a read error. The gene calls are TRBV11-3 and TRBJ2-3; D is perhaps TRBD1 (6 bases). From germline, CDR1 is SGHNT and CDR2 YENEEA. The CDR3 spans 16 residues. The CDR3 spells CANSPRQGPSTDTQYF. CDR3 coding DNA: TGTGCCAACAGCCCCCGGCAGGGGCCAAGCACAGATACGCAGTATTTT. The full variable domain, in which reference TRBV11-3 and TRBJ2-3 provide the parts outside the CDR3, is EAGVVQSPRYKIIEKKQPVAFWCNPISGHNTLYWYLQNLGQGPELLIRYENEEAVDDSQLPKDRFSAERLKGVDSTLKIQPAELGDSAVYLCANSPRQGPSTDTQYFGPGTRLTVL.

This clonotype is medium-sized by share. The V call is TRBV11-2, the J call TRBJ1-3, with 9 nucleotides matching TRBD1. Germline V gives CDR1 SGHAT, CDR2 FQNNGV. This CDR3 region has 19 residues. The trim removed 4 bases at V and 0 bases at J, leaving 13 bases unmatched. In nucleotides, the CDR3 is TGTGCCAGCAGCTCACGCCCGGACAGGGGAGCGTACTCTGGAAACACCATATATTTT. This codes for CASSSRPDRGAYSGNTIYF.

The CDR3 spells CASRDQGVGTNVLTF. DNA for the CDR3: TGTGCCAGCAGGGACCAGGGCGTCGGGACCAACGTCCTGACTTTC. The rearrangement joins TRBV11-2 to TRBJ2-6, with D possibly being TRBD1 or TRBD2 (5 bases each). Germline V gene lookup returns CDR1 SGHAT and CDR2 FQNNGV. Trimming took off 6 bases at V and 8 bases at J, with 17 bases between the two ends. The CDR3 extends over 15 amino acids.

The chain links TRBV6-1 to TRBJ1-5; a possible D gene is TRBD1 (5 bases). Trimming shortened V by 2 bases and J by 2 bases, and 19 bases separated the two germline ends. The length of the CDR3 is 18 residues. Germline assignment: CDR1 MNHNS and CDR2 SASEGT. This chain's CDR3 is CASSERPPGMGRNQPQHF. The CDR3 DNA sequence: TGTGCCAGCAGTGAAAGACCTCCCGGGATGGGGCGCAATCAGCCCCAGCATTTT.

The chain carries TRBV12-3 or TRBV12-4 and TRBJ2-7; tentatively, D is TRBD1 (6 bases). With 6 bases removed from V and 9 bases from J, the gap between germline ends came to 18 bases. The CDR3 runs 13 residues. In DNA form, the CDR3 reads TGTGCCAGCAGATTTTATGGGGACACCGGGCAGTACTTC. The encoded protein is CASRFYGDTGQYF.

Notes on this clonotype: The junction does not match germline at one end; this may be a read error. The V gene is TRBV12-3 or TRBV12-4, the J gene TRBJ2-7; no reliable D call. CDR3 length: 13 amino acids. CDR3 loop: CVSSLKSSYVQYF. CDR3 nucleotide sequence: TGTGTCAGCAGTTTAAAGAGCTCCTACGTGCAGTACTTC.

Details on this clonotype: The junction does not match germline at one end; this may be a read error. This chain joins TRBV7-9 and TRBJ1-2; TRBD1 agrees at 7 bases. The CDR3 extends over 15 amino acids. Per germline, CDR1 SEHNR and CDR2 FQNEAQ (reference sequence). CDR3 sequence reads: CASSVGQAPNYCYTF. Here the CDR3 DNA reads TGTGCCAGCAGCGTTGGACAGGCCCCTAACTATTGCTACACCTTC. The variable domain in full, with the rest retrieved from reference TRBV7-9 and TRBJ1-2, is DTGVSQNPRHKITKRGQNVTFRCDPISEHNRLYWYRQTLGQGPEFLTYFQNEAQLEKSRLLSDRFSAERPKGSFSTLEIQRTEQGDSAMYLCASSVGQAPNYCYTFGSGTRLTVV.

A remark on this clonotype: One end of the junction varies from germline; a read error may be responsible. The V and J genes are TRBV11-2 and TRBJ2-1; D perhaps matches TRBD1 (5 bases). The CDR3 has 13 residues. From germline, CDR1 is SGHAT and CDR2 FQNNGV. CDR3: CASSWSSRAEQFF. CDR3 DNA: TGTGCCAGCAGCTGGAGTAGCAGGGCAGAGCAATTCTTC.

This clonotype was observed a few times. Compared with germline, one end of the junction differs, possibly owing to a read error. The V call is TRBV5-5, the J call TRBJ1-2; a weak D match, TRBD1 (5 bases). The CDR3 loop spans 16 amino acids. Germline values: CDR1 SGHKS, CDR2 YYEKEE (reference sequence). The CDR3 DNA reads TGTGACAGCACCACCCAAGCGGCAGGGACGGGCTATGGCTACACCTTC. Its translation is CDSTTQAAGTGYGYTF.

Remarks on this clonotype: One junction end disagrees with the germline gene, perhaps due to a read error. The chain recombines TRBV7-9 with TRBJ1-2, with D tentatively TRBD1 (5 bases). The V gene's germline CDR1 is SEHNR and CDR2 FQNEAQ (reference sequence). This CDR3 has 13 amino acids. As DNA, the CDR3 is TGTGCCAACAGCTTTGGGGATGGGGCTGGCTACACCTTC. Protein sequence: CANSFGDGAGYTF.

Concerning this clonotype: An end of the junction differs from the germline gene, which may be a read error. The CDR3 region is CASRPRTSGRDTWEPFF. The CDR3, as DNA: TGTGCCAGCAGACCACGGACTAGCGGGAGGGACACCTGGGAGCCGTTTTTT. The V and J genes are TRBV6-5 and TRBJ2-2, with TRBD2 matching 15 bases. CDR3 length equals 17 residues. Germline V gene data show CDR1 as MNHEY and CDR2 as SVGAGI.

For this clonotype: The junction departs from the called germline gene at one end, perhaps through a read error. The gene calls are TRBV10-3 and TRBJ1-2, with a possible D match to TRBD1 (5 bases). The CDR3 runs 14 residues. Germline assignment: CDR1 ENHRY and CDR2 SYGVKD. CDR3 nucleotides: TGTGCCATCAGAGGACAAGGGGCAAACTATGGCTGCACCTTC. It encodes CAIRGQGANYGCTF.

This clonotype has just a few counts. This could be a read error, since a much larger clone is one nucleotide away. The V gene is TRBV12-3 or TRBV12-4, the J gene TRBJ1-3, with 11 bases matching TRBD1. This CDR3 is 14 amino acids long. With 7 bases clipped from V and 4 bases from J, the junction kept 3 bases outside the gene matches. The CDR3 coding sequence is TGTGCCAGCATGGACAGGGGGCGAGGAAACACCATATATTTT. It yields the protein CASMDRGRGNTIYF.

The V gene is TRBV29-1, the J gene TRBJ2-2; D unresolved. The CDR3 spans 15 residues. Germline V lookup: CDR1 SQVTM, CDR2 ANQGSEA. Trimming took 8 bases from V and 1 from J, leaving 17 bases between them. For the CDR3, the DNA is TGCAGCTCCCGTGCCGGAACAATGAACACCGGGGAGCTGTTTTTT. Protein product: CSSRAGTMNTGELFF.

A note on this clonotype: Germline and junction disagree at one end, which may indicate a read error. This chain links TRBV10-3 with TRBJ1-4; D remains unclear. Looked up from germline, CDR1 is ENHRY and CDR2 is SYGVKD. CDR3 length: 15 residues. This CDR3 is CAICDAGSTNEKLFF. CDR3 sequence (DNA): TGTGCCATCTGTGATGCTGGTTCGACTAATGAAAAACTGTTTTTT.

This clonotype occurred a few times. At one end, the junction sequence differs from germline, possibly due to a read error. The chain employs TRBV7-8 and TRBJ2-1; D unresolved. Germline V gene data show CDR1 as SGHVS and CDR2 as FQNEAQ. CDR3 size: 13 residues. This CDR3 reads CASSLGRINEQFF. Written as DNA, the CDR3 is TGTGCCAGCAGCTTGGGCCGTATCAATGAGCAATTCTTC.

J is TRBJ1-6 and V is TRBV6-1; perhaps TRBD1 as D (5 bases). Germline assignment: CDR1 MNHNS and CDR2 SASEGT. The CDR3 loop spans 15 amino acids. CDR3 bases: TGTGTCAACAGTGAAGGAACAGGAGGAAATTCACCCCTCCACTTT. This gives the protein CVNSEGTGGNSPLHF.